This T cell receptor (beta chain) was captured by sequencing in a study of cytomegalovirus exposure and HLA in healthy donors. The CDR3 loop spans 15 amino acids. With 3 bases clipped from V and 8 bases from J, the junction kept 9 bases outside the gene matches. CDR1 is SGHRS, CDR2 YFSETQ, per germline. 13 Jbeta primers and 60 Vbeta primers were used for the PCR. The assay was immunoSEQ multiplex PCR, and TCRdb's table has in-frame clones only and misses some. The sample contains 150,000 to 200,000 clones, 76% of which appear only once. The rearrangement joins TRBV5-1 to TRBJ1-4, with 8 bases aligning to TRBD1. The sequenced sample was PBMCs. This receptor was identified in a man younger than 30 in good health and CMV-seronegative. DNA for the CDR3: TGCGCCAGCAGCTCGACAGGGGCCGCATTGGAAAAACTGTTTTTT. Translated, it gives CASSSTGAALEKLFF.